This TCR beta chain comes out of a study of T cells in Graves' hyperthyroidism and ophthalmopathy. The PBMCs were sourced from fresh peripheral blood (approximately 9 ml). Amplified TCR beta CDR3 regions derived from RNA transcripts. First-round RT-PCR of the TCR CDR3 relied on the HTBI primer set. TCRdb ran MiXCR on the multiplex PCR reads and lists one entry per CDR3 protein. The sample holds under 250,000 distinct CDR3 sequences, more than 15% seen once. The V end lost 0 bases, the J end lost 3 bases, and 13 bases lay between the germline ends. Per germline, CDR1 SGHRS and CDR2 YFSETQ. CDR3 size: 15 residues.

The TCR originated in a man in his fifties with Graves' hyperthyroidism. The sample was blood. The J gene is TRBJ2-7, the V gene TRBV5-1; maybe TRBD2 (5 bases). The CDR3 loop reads CASSLAGVRFYEQYF. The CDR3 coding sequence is TGCGCCAGCAGCTTGGCCGGGGTGAGATTCTACGAGCAGTACTTC.